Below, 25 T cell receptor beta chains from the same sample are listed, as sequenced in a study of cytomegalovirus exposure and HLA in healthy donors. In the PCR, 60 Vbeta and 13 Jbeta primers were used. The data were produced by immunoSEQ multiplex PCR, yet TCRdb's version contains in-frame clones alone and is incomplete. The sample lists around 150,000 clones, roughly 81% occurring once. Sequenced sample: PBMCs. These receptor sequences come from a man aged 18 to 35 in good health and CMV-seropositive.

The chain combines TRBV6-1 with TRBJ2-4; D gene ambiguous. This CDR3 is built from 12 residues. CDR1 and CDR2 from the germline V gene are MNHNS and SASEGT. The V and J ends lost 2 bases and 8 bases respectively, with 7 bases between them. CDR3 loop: CASSENSDIQYF. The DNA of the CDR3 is TGTGCCAGCAGTGAAAACTCGGACATTCAGTACTTC.

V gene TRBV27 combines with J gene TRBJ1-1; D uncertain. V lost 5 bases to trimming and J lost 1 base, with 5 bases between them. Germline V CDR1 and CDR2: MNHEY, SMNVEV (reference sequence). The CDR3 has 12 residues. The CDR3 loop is CASSARNTEAFF. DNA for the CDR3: TGTGCCAGCAGTGCGCGGAACACTGAAGCTTTCTTT.

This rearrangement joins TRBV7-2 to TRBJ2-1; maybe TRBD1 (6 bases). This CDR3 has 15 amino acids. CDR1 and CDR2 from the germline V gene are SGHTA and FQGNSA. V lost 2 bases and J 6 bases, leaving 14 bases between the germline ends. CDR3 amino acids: CASSLSPSTGNEQFF. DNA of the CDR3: TGTGCCAGCAGCTTATCTCCTTCGACAGGCAATGAGCAGTTCTTC.

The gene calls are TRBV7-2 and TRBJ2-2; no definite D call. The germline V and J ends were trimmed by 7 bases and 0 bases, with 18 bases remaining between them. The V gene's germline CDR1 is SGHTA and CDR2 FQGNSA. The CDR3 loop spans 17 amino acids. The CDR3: CASNSVRGGSNTGELFF. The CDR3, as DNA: TGTGCCAGCAACTCTGTTAGAGGTGGCTCGAACACCGGGGAGCTGTTTTTT.

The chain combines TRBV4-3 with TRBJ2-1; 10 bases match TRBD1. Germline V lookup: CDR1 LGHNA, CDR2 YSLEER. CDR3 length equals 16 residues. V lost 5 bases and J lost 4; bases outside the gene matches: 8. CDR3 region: CASSTSGTGVYNEQFF. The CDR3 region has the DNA TGCGCCAGCAGCACTTCCGGGACAGGGGTATACAATGAGCAGTTCTTC.

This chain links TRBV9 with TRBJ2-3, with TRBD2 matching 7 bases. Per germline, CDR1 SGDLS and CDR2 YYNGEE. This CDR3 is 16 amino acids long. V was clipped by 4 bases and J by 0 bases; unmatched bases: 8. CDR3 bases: TGTGCCAGCAGCCGGGGCGGGGGTTCTAGCACAGATACGCAGTATTTT. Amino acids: CASSRGGGSSTDTQYF.

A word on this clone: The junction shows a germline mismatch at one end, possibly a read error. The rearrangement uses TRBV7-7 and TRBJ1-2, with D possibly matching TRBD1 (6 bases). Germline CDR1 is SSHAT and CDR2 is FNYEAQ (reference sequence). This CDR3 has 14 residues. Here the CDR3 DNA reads TGTGCTAGCAGCTTAACAGGCAGGGGCTATGGCTACACCTTC. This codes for CASSLTGRGYGYTF.

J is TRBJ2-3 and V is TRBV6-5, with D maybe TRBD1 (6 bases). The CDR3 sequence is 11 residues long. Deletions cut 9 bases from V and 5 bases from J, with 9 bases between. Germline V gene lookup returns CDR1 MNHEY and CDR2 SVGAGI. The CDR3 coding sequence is TGTGCCAGTACCAGGGGAGATACGCAGTATTTT. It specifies CASTRGDTQYF.

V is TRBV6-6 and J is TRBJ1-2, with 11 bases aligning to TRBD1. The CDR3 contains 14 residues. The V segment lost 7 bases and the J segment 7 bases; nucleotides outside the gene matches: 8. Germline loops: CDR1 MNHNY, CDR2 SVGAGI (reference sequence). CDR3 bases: TGTGCCAGCACCCCTCCGGACAGGGGGCCTGGCTACACCTTC. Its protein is CASTPPDRGPGYTF.

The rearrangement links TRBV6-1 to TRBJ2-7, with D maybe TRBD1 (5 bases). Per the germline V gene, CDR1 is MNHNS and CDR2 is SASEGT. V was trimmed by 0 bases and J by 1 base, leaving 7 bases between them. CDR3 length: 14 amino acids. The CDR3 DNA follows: TGTGCCAGCAGTGAAGCGGCAGGGTCCTACGAGCAGTACTTC. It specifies CASSEAAGSYEQYF.

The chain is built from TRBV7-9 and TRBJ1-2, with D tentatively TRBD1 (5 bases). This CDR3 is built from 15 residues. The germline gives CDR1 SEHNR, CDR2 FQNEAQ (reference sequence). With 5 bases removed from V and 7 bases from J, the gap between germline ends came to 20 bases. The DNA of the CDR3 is TGTGCCAGCAGCCCCCCGAAGGGGATCCTAGGTGGCTACACCTTC. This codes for CASSPPKGILGGYTF.

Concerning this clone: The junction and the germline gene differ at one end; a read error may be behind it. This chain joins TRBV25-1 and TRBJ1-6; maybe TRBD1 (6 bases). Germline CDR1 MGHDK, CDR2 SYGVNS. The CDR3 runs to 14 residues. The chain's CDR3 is CASGETGFYSPLHF. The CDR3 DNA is TGTGCCAGCGGTGAGACAGGTTTCTATTCACCCCTCCACTTT.

This chain's CDR3 is CASSKGLADYEQYF. Written as DNA, the CDR3 is TGTGCCAGCAGCAAAGGGCTGGCCGACTACGAGCAGTACTTC. This rearrangement joins TRBV21-1 to TRBJ2-7; the table's D call of TRBD1 was not tested on the DNA. TRBV21-1 is reported as a pseudogene. The CDR3 consists of 14 residues.

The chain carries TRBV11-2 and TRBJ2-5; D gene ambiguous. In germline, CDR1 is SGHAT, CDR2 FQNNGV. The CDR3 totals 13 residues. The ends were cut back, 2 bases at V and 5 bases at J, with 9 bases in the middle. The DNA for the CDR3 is TGTGCCAGCAGCTTAAGTGTACGGGAGACCCAGTACTTC. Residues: CASSLSVRETQYF.

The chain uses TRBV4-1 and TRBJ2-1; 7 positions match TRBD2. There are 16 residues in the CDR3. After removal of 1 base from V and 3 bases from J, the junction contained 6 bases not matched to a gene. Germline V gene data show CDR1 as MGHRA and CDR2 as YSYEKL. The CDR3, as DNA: TGCGCCAGCAGCCAAGCCGGAGGACTAGTCTACAATGAGCAGTTCTTC. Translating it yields CASSQAGGLVYNEQFF.

The CDR3 nucleotides are TGTGCCAGCAGCCAGGGAAACCGGGGGAACACTGAAGCTTTCTTT. Protein product: CASSQGNRGNTEAFF. This rearrangement joins TRBV14 to TRBJ1-1; D unresolved. This CDR3 has 15 amino acids. Trimming removed 3 bases at V and 1 base at J, with 12 bases between. Germline-derived CDR1 and CDR2 are SGHDN and FVKESK.

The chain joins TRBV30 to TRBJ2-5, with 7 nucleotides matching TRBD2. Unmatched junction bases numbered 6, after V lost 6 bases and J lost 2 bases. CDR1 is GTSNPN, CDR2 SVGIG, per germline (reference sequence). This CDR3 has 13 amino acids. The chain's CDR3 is CACGTNPQETQYF. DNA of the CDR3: TGTGCCTGCGGGACTAACCCTCAAGAGACCCAGTACTTC.

The chain's CDR3 is CAAPLIGESGNTIYF. The CDR3 coding sequence is TGCGCCGCCCCCCTAATCGGGGAGTCCGGAAACACCATATATTTT. The genes are TRBV23-1 and TRBJ1-3, with unresolved D. TRBV23-1 is filed as an ORF, its function uncertain. V dropped 11 bases and J dropped 4 bases, with 21 bases sitting between them. This CDR3 spans 15 amino acids.

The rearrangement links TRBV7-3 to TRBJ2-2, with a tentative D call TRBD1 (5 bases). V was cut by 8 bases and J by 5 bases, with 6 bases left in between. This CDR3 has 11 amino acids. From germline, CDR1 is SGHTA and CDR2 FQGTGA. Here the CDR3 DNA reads TGTGCCAGCCAGGGTACCGGGGAGCTGTTTTTT. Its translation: CASQGTGELFF.

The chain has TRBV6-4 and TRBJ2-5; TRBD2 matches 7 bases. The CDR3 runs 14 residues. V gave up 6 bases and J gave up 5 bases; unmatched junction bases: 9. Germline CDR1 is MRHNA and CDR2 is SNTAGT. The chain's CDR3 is CASRPLAGVETQYF. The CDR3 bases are TGTGCCAGCAGGCCCCTGGCGGGGGTTGAGACCCAGTACTTC.

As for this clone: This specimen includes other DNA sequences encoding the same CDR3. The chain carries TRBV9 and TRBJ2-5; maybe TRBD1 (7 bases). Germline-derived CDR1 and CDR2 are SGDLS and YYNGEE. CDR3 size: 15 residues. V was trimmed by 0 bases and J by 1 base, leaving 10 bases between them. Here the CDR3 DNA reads TGTGCCAGCAGCGTAGTCCAGGGGGGCCAAGAGACCCAGTACTTC. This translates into CASSVVQGGQETQYF.

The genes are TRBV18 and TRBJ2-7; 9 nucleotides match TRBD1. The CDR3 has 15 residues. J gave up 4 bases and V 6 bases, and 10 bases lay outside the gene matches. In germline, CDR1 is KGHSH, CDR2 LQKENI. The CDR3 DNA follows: TGTGCCAGCTCTCCGGGACAGGGTTTTGGGTACGAGCAGTACTTC. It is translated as CASSPGQGFGYEQYF.

The CDR3 nucleotides read TGCGCCAGCAGCCAAGAAGGGATGGGGCAGACCCAGTACTTC. Translated: CASSQEGMGQTQYF. The chain employs TRBV4-1 and TRBJ2-5, with D perhaps TRBD1 (5 bases). Germline CDR1 is MGHRA and CDR2 is YSYEKL. CDR3 length: 14 residues. The ends were cut back, 0 bases at V and 6 bases at J, with 11 bases in the middle.

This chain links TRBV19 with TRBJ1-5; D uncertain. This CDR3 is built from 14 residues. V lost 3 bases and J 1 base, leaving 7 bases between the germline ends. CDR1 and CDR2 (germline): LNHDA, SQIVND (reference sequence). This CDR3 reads CASSMRESNQPQHF. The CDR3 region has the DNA TGTGCCAGTAGTATGAGGGAGAGCAATCAGCCCCAGCATTTT.

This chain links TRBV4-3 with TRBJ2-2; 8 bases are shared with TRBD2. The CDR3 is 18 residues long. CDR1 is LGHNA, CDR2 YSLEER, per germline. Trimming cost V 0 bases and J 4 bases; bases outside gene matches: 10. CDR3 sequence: CASSQDVGRGVITGELFF. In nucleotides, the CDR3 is TGCGCCAGCAGCCAAGATGTAGGGCGGGGGGTGATCACCGGGGAGCTGTTTTTT.